The 27 T cell receptor beta chains below all came from one sample that was sequenced in a study of cytomegalovirus exposure and HLA in healthy donors (dated by TCRdb to the late 2010s). The library was built by means of the immunoSEQ multiplex PCR assay. The multiplex PCR relied on a mix of 60 forward primers for TCR Vbeta segments and 13 reverse primers for TCR Jbeta segments. TCRdb mirrors the immuneACCESS table, restricted to in-frame sequences. Some clones are absent from its copies; in checked studies, under half trace to an unresolved V gene, and the reason for the others is unknown. The sample contains fewer than 200,000 clones, 76% of them found a single time. Around 1.4% of the sample goes to the ten largest clones. The source material was PBMCs. These receptors all stem from a man between 60 and 75 years old in good health and CMV-seronegative.

The J gene is TRBJ2-5, the V gene TRBV2; D not certain. Trimming stripped 8 bases from V and 2 bases from J, with 6 bases between. This CDR3 is built from 11 residues. Germline-derived CDR1 and CDR2 are SNHLY and FYNNEI. The CDR3 coding sequence is TGTGCCAGCGCGCCACAAGAGACCCAGTACTTC. Amino acid sequence: CASAPQETQYF.

The chain has TRBV28 and TRBJ2-2, with 12 nucleotides matching TRBD1. There are 15 residues in the CDR3. The ends lost 5 bases at V and 5 bases at J; junction bases unmatched: 3. Per germline, CDR1 MDHEN and CDR2 SYDVKM. In DNA, the CDR3 is TGTGCCAGCAGTATGGGACAGGGGGCTACCGGGGAGCTGTTTTTT. This gives the protein CASSMGQGATGELFF.

This chain connects TRBV19 to TRBJ1-2, with unresolved D. This CDR3 has 14 residues. Trimming removed 11 bases at V and 1 base at J, with 17 bases between. Germline V gene lookup returns CDR1 LNHDA and CDR2 SQIVND (reference sequence). CDR3 sequence reads: CAPDYTAGNYGYTF. In DNA form, the CDR3 reads TGTGCCCCGGACTACACAGCAGGTAACTATGGCTACACCTTC. The whole variable domain, remainder taken from reference TRBV19 and TRBJ1-2, is DGGITQSPKYLFRKEGQNVTLSCEQNLNHDAMYWYRQDPGQGLRLIYYSQIVNDFQKGDIAEGYSVSREKKESFPLTVTSAQKNPTAFYLCAPDYTAGNYGYTFGSGTRLTVV.

The chain uses TRBV18 and TRBJ1-1; D might be TRBD1 (5 bases). CDR3 length equals 13 residues. Trimming removed 6 bases at V and 1 base at J, with 9 bases between. CDR1 and CDR2 (germline): KGHSH, LQKENI. The CDR3 DNA follows: TGTGCCAGCTCCCGGACACAGAACACTGAAGCTTTCTTT. It is translated as CASSRTQNTEAFF.

The CDR3 DNA reads TGCGCCAGCAGCTGGGGACATACGAGCTCCTACGAGCAGTACTTC. It translates to CASSWGHTSSYEQYF. The rearrangement uses TRBV5-1 and TRBJ2-7; D possibly corresponds to TRBD1 (6 bases). The CDR3 consists of 15 residues. Germline CDR1 reads SGHRS; CDR2 reads YFSETQ. The V end was cut by 3 bases, the J end by 0 bases, with 13 bases between.

This chain uses TRBV7-9 with TRBJ1-2; 9 bases map to TRBD1. The CDR3 is 12 amino acids. V trimming: 8 bases; J trimming: 8 bases; junction bases outside the gene matches: 6. Germline values: CDR1 SEHNR, CDR2 FQNEAQ (reference sequence). The CDR3 DNA reads as TGTGCCAGCGGACAGGGGAGTTACGGCTACACCTTC. Its protein product is CASGQGSYGYTF.

This clone has more than one count but fewer than ten. The CDR3 spells CASSQTRTSGRPPLEQYF. The CDR3 nucleotides are TGTGCCAGCAGCCAAACCCGGACTAGCGGGAGACCACCCCTCGAGCAGTACTTC. The V and J genes are TRBV28 and TRBJ2-7; 13 bases agree with TRBD2. Germline V CDR1 and CDR2: MDHEN, SYDVKM. The CDR3 runs to 18 residues. Losses at the gene ends were 6 bases for V and 6 bases for J; bases not matched to a gene: 17.

On this clone itself: One end of the junction is discordant with germline, which a read error may explain. The chain employs TRBV7-9 and TRBJ2-7; D is perhaps TRBD1 (6 bases). Germline loops: CDR1 SEHNR, CDR2 FQNEAQ (reference sequence). This CDR3 comprises 17 residues. The CDR3 is CSSSLTPRQVIFPEQYF. The CDR3 DNA sequence: TGTTCCAGCAGCTTAACCCCCCGACAGGTCATATTTCCCGAGCAGTACTTC.

The V gene is TRBV5-6, the J gene TRBJ2-4, with 12 bases matching TRBD1. The CDR3 has 16 amino acids. The V and J ends lost 5 bases and 0 bases, in that order; junction bases with no gene match: 3. Germline V gene sequence: CDR1 SGHDT, CDR2 YYEEEE. The DNA for the CDR3 is TGTGCCAGCAGACGGGACAGGGGGCTAGCCAAAAACATTCAGTACTTC. Protein sequence: CASRRDRGLAKNIQYF.

In DNA form, the CDR3 reads TGCGCCAGCAGCGAGAGACAGGGGGCCTCCTACAATGAGCAGTTCTTC. It is translated as CASSERQGASYNEQFF. The chain joins TRBV5-1 to TRBJ2-1, with TRBD1 matching 10 bases. The germline CDR1 and CDR2 sequences are SGHRS and YFSETQ. CDR3 length: 16 amino acids. The V and J ends lost 4 bases and 0 bases, in that order; junction bases with no gene match: 4. The whole variable domain, remainder taken from reference TRBV5-1 and TRBJ2-1, is KAGVTQTPRYLIKTRGQQVTLSCSPISGHRSVSWYQQTPGQGLQFLFEYFSETQRNKGNFPGRFSGRQFSNSRSEMNVSTLELGDSALYLCASSERQGASYNEQFFGPGTRLTVL.

This clone was seen a handful of times. The CDR3 end shows no conserved phenylalanine or tryptophan, and so a read error is likely. J is TRBJ1-2 and V is TRBV29-1; TRBD1 matches 8 bases. Germline V gene sequence: CDR1 SQVTM, CDR2 ANQGSEA. The CDR3 spans 14 residues. J gave up 0 bases and V 8 bases, and 8 bases lay outside the gene matches. For the CDR3, the DNA is TGCAGCACCACGACAGGGGTTGCTAACTATGGCTACACCCTC. The encoded protein is CSTTTGVANYGYTL.

This chain uses TRBV9 with TRBJ1-4; TRBD1 aligns across 7 bases. J was trimmed by 4 bases and V by 4 bases; bases with no gene match: 7. The germline gives CDR1 SGDLS, CDR2 YYNGEE. This CDR3 is 15 amino acids long. CDR3 sequence (DNA): TGTGCCAGCAGCTCGAGGGGGGACAGTAATGAAAAACTGTTTTTT. This sequence encodes CASSSRGDSNEKLFF.

The table lists this clone with a few counts. The V gene is TRBV30, the J gene TRBJ2-1, with D possibly being TRBD1 (6 bases). This CDR3 region has 15 residues. Germline CDR1 reads GTSNPN; CDR2 reads SVGIG (reference sequence). The V gene lost 5 bases and the J gene lost 0 bases, with 14 bases spanning the gap. CDR3 loop: CAWHRDISSYNEQFF. In DNA, the CDR3 is TGTGCCTGGCACCGGGACATAAGCTCCTACAATGAGCAGTTCTTC.

The chain links TRBV6-1 to TRBJ2-5; 7 nucleotides match TRBD1. This CDR3 region has 14 residues. The V gene end was trimmed by 7 bases and the J gene end by 4 bases; junction bases not matched to a gene: 9. Germline V gene sequence: CDR1 MNHNS, CDR2 SASEGT. The CDR3 bases are TGTGCCAGCATCCCCGAGACAGGGCTAGAGACCCAGTACTTC. Residues: CASIPETGLETQYF.

The V and J genes are TRBV7-2 and TRBJ2-3; 14 bases agree with TRBD2. CDR3 length: 18 amino acids. With V trimmed by 4 bases and J by 4 bases, 10 bases remained unmatched. Germline lookup yields CDR1 SGHTA and CDR2 FQGNSA. The CDR3 is CASSYSGTSGSLADTQYF. CDR3 in DNA: TGTGCCAGCAGCTACTCCGGGACTAGCGGGAGTCTCGCAGATACGCAGTATTTT.

CDR3 amino acids: CASSSQTGQETQYF. CDR3 coding DNA: TGTGCCAGCAGCTCTCAGACAGGACAAGAGACCCAGTACTTC. The chain carries TRBV7-2 and TRBJ2-5, with D perhaps TRBD1 (6 bases). Germline CDR1 reads SGHTA; CDR2 reads FQGNSA. This CDR3 is 14 amino acids long. V dropped 4 bases and J dropped 2 bases, with 11 bases sitting between them.

This chain connects TRBV7-2 to TRBJ1-4; no clear D gene. Germline CDR1 SGHTA, CDR2 FQGNSA. The CDR3 consists of 14 residues. With 5 bases removed from V and 6 bases from J, the gap between germline ends came to 13 bases. The CDR3 DNA sequence: TGTGCCAGCAGCCCCCTCGTCCGGGATGAAAAACTGTTTTTT. Translating gives CASSPLVRDEKLFF.

V gene TRBV30 combines with J gene TRBJ2-3; 7 bases fit TRBD2. Germline CDR1 GTSNPN, CDR2 SVGIG (reference sequence). The CDR3 runs to 13 residues. Unmatched junction bases numbered 3, after V lost 6 bases and J lost 0 bases. The CDR3 DNA follows: TGTGCCTGCTCAGCGGGGAGCACAGATACGCAGTATTTT. It encodes CACSAGSTDTQYF.

V usage is TRBV28 and J usage is TRBJ1-5; D might be TRBD1 (6 bases). V was trimmed by 6 bases and J by 1 base, leaving 19 bases between them. The CDR3 spans 17 residues. CDR1 and CDR2 (germline): MDHEN, SYDVKM. The CDR3 region has the DNA TGTGCCAGCAGCCCTGAGACAGGCCTTAGGAGCAATCAGCCCCAGCATTTT. Encoded protein: CASSPETGLRSNQPQHF.

The chain recombines TRBV5-8 with TRBJ2-1; D may be TRBD1 (6 bases). V lost 0 bases and J lost 0, with 7 bases in between. This CDR3 has 15 amino acids. Germline-derived CDR1 and CDR2 are SGHTS and YDEGEE. CDR3 nucleotide sequence: TGTGCCAGCAGCTTGGGACAGGTCTCCTACAATGAGCAGTTCTTC. Encoded protein: CASSLGQVSYNEQFF.

This chain connects TRBV4-3 to TRBJ2-1; the match to TRBD2 covers 12 bases. With V trimmed by 0 bases and J by 8 bases, 5 bases remained unmatched. CDR3 size: 16 residues. From germline, CDR1 is LGHNA and CDR2 YSLEER. This chain's CDR3 is CASSQDSSGGAHEQFF. The CDR3 DNA follows: TGCGCCAGCAGCCAAGATTCTAGCGGGGGGGCCCATGAGCAGTTCTTC.

This chain connects TRBV28 to TRBJ2-7; 9 nucleotides match TRBD1. CDR1 and CDR2 from the germline V gene are MDHEN and SYDVKM. V shed 4 bases, J shed 1 base, and the junction held 5 bases outside the gene matches. This CDR3 has 15 residues. The chain's CDR3 is CASSSPGQGSYEQYF. In DNA, the CDR3 is TGTGCCAGCAGTTCTCCGGGACAGGGATCCTACGAGCAGTACTTC.

This chain connects TRBV28 to TRBJ2-7, with 7 bases lining up with TRBD1. This CDR3 has 19 residues. Germline V gene lookup returns CDR1 MDHEN and CDR2 SYDVKM. J lost 1 base, V lost 0 bases, and 15 bases had no gene match. CDR3 region: CASSLWTPVRQGASYEQYF. CDR3 DNA sequence: TGTGCCAGCAGTTTATGGACTCCCGTTCGACAGGGTGCGTCCTACGAGCAGTACTTC. Together with reference TRBV28 and TRBJ2-7, the CDR3 gives the full variable domain: DVKVTQSSRYLVKRTGEKVFLECVQDMDHENMFWYRQDPGLGLRLIYFSYDVKMKEKGDIPEGYSVSREKKERFSLILESASTNQTSMYLCASSLWTPVRQGASYEQYFGPGTRLTVT.

The rearrangement joins TRBV7-9 to TRBJ2-3; D is perhaps TRBD2 (6 bases). Germline V CDR1 and CDR2: SEHNR, FQNEAQ (reference sequence). V gave up 2 bases and J gave up 2 bases, with 11 bases separating them. CDR3 length: 15 amino acids. The CDR3 region is CASSLMGLDTDTQYF. CDR3 coding DNA: TGTGCCAGCAGCTTAATGGGACTTGACACAGATACGCAGTATTTT.

Comment on this clone: This sample also contains other DNA sequences that code for the same CDR3. The V gene is TRBV28, the J gene TRBJ1-3; 7 nucleotides align to TRBD1. The germline V gene has CDR1 MDHEN and CDR2 SYDVKM. The V gene end was trimmed by 5 bases and the J gene end by 6 bases; junction bases not matched to a gene: 7. The CDR3 spans 14 residues. The CDR3 protein is CASSPGTDENTIYF. For the CDR3, the DNA is TGTGCCAGCAGTCCCGGGACAGATGAAAACACCATATATTTT. Full variable domain (missing parts from reference TRBV28 and TRBJ1-3): DVKVTQSSRYLVKRTGEKVFLECVQDMDHENMFWYRQDPGLGLRLIYFSYDVKMKEKGDIPEGYSVSREKKERFSLILESASTNQTSMYLCASSPGTDENTIYFGEGSWLTVV.

The chain uses TRBV28 and TRBJ1-6; perhaps TRBD1 as D (6 bases). This CDR3 has 15 residues. The germline CDR1 and CDR2 sequences are MDHEN and SYDVKM. V was clipped by 4 bases and J by 14 bases, with 21 bases between them. The CDR3 DNA reads TGTGCCAGCAGTTCCCCACACAGGGCCAATTTAGCCCTCCACTTT. Its protein product is CASSSPHRANLALHF.

The V call is TRBV2, the J call TRBJ2-3, with a possible D match to TRBD2 (5 bases). Germline-derived CDR1 and CDR2 are SNHLY and FYNNEI. Trimming shortened V by 7 bases and J by 8 bases, and 19 bases separated the two germline ends. The CDR3 length is 14 residues. CDR3 sequence reads: CASKLGADDGTQYF. CDR3 bases: TGTGCCAGCAAACTAGGAGCGGACGATGGTACGCAGTATTTT.